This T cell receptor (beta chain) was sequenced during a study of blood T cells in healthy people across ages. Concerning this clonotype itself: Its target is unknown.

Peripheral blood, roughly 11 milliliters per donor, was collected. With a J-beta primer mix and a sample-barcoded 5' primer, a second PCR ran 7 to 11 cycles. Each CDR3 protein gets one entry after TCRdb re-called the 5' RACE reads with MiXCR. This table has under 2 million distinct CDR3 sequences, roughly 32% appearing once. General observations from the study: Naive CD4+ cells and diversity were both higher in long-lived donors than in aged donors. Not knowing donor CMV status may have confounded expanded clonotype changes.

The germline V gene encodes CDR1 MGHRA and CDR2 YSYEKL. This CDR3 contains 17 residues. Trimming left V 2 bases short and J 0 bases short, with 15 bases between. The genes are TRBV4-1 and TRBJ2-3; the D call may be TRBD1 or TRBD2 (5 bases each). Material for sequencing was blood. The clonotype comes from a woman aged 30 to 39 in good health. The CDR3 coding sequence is TGCGCCAGCAGCCAACCGGTGGGACGAGGGAGCACAGATACGCAGTATTTT. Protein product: CASSQPVGRGSTDTQYF.